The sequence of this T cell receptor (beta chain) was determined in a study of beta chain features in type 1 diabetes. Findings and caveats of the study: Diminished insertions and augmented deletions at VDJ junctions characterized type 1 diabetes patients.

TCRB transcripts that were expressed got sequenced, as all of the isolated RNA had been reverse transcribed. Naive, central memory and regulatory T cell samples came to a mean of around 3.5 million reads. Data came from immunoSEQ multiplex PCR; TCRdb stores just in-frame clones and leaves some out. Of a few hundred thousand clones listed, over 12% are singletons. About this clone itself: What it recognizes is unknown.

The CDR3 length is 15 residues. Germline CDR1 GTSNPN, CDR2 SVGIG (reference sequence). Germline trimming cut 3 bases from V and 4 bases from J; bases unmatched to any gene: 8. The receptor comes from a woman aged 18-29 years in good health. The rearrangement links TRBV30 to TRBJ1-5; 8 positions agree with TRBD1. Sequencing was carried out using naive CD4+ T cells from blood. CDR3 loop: CAWRPRTGRNQPQHF. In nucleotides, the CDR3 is TGTGCCTGGAGGCCTCGGACAGGGAGGAATCAGCCCCAGCATTTT.